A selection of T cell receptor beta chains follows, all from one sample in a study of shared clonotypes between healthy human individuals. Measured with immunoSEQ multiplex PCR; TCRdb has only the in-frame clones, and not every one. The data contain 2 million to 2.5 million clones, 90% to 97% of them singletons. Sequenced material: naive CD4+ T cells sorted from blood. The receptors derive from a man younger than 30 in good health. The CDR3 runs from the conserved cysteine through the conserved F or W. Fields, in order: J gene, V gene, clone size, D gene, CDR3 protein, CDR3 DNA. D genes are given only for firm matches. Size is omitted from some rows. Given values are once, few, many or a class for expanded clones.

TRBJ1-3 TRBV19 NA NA CASTRQPASGNTIYF TGTGCCAGTACGCGACAGCCGGCCTCTGGAAACACCATATATTTT
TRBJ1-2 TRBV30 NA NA CAWSREGDAGYTF TGTGCCTGGAGCCGTGAGGGGGATGCTGGCTACACCTTC
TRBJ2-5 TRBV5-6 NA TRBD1 CASIPRGHVETQYF TGTGCCAGCATCCCCAGGGGGCATGTCGAGACCCAGTACTTC
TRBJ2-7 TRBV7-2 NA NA CASSQRQEQHEQYF TGTGCCAGCAGCCAGCGACAGGAGCAGCACGAGCAGTACTTC
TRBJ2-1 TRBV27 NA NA CASSLDRLSYNEQFF TGTGCCAGCAGTCTGGACAGACTTTCCTACAATGAGCAGTTCTTC
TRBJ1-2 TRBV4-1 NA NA CASSQEIVGSGYGYTF TGCGCCAGCAGCCAAGAGATTGTGGGGTCGGGATATGGCTACACCTTC
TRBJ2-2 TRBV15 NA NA CATSRGFMGELFF TGTGCCACCAGCAGGGGTTTTATGGGGGAGCTGTTTTTT
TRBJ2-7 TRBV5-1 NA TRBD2 CASSLELAGIEQYF TGCGCCAGCAGCTTGGAACTAGCGGGAATCGAGCAGTACTTC
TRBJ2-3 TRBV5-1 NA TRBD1 CASSGGQGVSTDTQYF TGCGCCAGCAGCGGCGGACAGGGGGTCAGCACAGATACGCAGTATTTT
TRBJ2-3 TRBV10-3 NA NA CAISEGRLTDTQYF TGTGCCATCAGTGAGGGGCGACTAACAGATACGCAGTATTTT
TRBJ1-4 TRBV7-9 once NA CASSLAIVTGSEKLFF TGTGCCAGCAGCTTAGCTATCGTCACGGGGAGTGAAAAACTGTTTTTT
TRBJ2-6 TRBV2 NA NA CASSGRGSGANVLTF TGTGCCAGCAGTGGCAGGGGTTCTGGGGCCAACGTCCTGACTTTC
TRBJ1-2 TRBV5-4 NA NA CASSNRLGSNYGYTF TGTGCCAGCAGCAACCGCCTGGGGTCTAACTATGGCTACACCTTC
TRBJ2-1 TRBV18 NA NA CASSPGPPNFDEQFF TGTGCCAGCTCACCGGGCCCGCCTAATTTCGATGAGCAGTTCTTC
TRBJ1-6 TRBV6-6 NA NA CASSYFGHANSPLHF TGTGCCAGCAGTTACTTCGGACACGCAAATTCACCCCTCCACTTT
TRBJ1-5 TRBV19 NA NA CASSWSGDSNQPQHF TGTGCCAGTAGTTGGTCAGGGGATAGCAATCAGCCCCAGCATTTT
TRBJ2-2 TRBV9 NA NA CASSVEGSTGELFF TGTGCCAGCAGCGTAGAAGGGTCGACCGGGGAGCTGTTTTTT
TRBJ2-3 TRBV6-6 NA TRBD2 CASRFIRGGPDTQYF TGTGCCAGCAGATTCATACGGGGGGGCCCAGATACGCAGTATTTT
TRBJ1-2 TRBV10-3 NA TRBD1 CAISSGQGNYGYTF TGTGCCATCAGTTCGGGACAGGGTAACTATGGCTACACCTTC
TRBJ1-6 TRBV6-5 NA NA CASSPGGSSPLHF TGTGCCAGCAGTCCCGGAGGGTCTTCACCCCTCCACTTT
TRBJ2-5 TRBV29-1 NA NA CSAFRGLDPSETQYF TGCAGCGCCTTCCGGGGCCTAGACCCTTCAGAGACCCAGTACTTC
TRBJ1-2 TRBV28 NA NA CASSAGQGPYGYTF TGTGCCAGCAGTGCCGGGCAGGGACCTTATGGCTACACCTTC
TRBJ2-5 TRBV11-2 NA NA CASSLGRQTQYF TGTGCCAGCAGCTTGGGCAGGCAGACCCAGTACTTC
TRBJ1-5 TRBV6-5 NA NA CASSYSRGPQPQHF TGTGCCAGCAGTTACTCACGGGGGCCCCAGCCCCAGCATTTT
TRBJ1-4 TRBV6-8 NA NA CASSYPLTDKGEKLFF TGTGCCAGCAGTTATCCCCTGACAGACAAGGGTGAAAAACTGTTTTTT
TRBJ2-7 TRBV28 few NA CASSSGYEQYF TGTGCCAGCAGTTCGGGCTACGAGCAGTACTTC
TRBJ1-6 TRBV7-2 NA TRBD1 CASSQEGGLSYNSPLHF TGTGCCAGCAGCCAGGAAGGGGGCTTGTCTTATAATTCACCCCTCCACTTT
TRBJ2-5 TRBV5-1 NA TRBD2 CASSLMTSAQETQYF TGCGCCAGCAGCTTGATGACTAGCGCACAAGAGACCCAGTACTTC
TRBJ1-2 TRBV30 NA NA CAWSLPRGARLGYTF TGTGCCTGGAGTCTTCCCCGGGGGGCGCGTCTTGGCTACACCTTC
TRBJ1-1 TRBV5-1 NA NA CASSIDWPPGAFF TGCGCCAGCAGCATTGACTGGCCCCCGGGAGCTTTCTTT
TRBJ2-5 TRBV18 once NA CASSPLVGRDETQYF TGTGCCAGCTCACCCCTCGTGGGGCGGGATGAGACCCAGTACTTC
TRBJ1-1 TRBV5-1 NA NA CASTNGGGPGSEAFF TGCGCCAGCACCAATGGAGGGGGACCGGGATCTGAAGCTTTCTTT
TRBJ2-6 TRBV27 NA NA CASSRPAVGANVLTF TGTGCCAGCAGCCGGCCAGCTGTAGGGGCCAACGTCCTGACTTTC
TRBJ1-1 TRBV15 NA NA CATSRDLKFTEAFF TGTGCCACCAGCAGAGATCTAAAGTTCACTGAAGCTTTCTTT
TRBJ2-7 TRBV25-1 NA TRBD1 CASSGGTGASEQYF TGTGCCAGCAGTGGGGGGACAGGGGCATCCGAGCAGTACTTC
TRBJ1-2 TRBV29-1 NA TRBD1 CSVQTGTGDYGYTF TGCAGCGTCCAGACCGGGACAGGGGACTATGGCTACACCTTC